The 21 T cell receptor beta chains reported below all come from one sample, sequenced in a study of blood T cell repertoires in COVID-19. TCRdb's table, derived via immunoSEQ multiplex PCR, lists solely in-frame clones and lacks some. The sample includes more than 150,000 clones, 60% to 80% seen only once; the top ten take 17%. Sequenced: PBMCs or T cells enriched from blood (not recorded which). These receptors were taken from a woman aged 45 to 65 who had recovered from COVID-19.

The chain joins TRBV5-4 to TRBJ2-2; 9 bases are shared with TRBD2. The trim removed 3 bases at V and 3 bases at J, leaving 6 bases unmatched. The CDR3 length is 16 residues. CDR1 and CDR2 from the germline V gene are SGHNT and YYREEE (reference sequence). This CDR3 is CASSSLAGDHTGELFF. For the CDR3, the DNA is TGTGCCAGCAGCTCTTTAGCGGGAGACCACACCGGGGAGCTGTTTTTT.

The chain employs TRBV6-5 and TRBJ2-5, with 8 bases identical to TRBD1. V shed 0 bases, J shed 9 bases, and the junction held 12 bases outside the gene matches. The CDR3 runs to 16 residues. CDR1 is MNHEY and CDR2 is SVGAGI in the germline V gene. CDR3 protein: CASSYSWTGNVRAQYF. CDR3 DNA sequence: TGTGCCAGCAGTTACTCCTGGACAGGGAACGTTCGCGCCCAGTACTTC.

This chain joins TRBV18 and TRBJ1-3, with a possible D match to TRBD1 (5 bases). Germline loops: CDR1 KGHSH, CDR2 LQKENI. V lost 3 bases and J lost 0, with 12 bases in between. This CDR3 comprises 16 residues. The CDR3 DNA sequence: TGTGCCAGCTCACCCGGGACTCCCGACTCTGGAAACACCATATATTTT. Translation: CASSPGTPDSGNTIYF.

The chain couples TRBV5-6 to TRBJ1-5; 12 bases are a match to TRBD1. Losses at the gene ends were 3 bases for V and 6 bases for J; bases not matched to a gene: 7. Germline CDR1 reads SGHDT; CDR2 reads YYEEEE. There are 16 residues in the CDR3. CDR3: CASSSRDRGLGQPQHF. The CDR3 coding sequence is TGTGCCAGCAGCTCCCGGGACAGGGGGCTGGGTCAGCCCCAGCATTTT.

The chain carries TRBV5-1 and TRBJ2-3, with 14 bases aligning to TRBD2. Trimming took 3 bases from V and 4 from J; bases not matched to a gene: 7. The CDR3 is 17 amino acids. Germline V gene lookup returns CDR1 SGHRS and CDR2 YFSETQ. In DNA form, the CDR3 reads TGCGCCAGCAGCTCGGGACTAGCGGGAGTAGTTTCAGATACGCAGTATTTT. Its protein is CASSSGLAGVVSDTQYF.

The chain links TRBV30 to TRBJ1-5; D is perhaps TRBD1 (5 bases). In germline, CDR1 is GTSNPN, CDR2 SVGIG (reference sequence). V lost 1 base and J lost 5, with 15 bases in between. The CDR3 has 15 residues. The CDR3 sequence: CAWSDPWGSYQPQHF. DNA for the CDR3: TGTGCCTGGAGTGACCCATGGGGCTCCTATCAGCCCCAGCATTTT.

Points on this clone: The junction shows a germline mismatch at one end, possibly a read error. The chain recombines TRBV4-1 with TRBJ2-3; a weak D match, TRBD1 (6 bases). Germline lookup yields CDR1 MGHRA and CDR2 YSYEKL. This CDR3 comprises 15 residues. This chain's CDR3 is CASSQEWTVALPPRF. CDR3 in DNA: TGCGCCAGCAGCCAAGAATGGACAGTCGCCCTACCCCCCCGTTTT.

J is TRBJ1-4 and V is TRBV7-9; perhaps TRBD1 as D (5 bases). V shed 0 bases and J shed 3 bases, with 11 bases lying between them. Germline values: CDR1 SEHNR, CDR2 FQNEAQ (reference sequence). The CDR3 extends over 16 amino acids. The CDR3 nucleotides read TGTGCCAGCAGCTTAGCAGGCGGGGGATCTAATGAAAAACTGTTTTTT. It codes for CASSLAGGGSNEKLFF.

This chain links TRBV24-1 with TRBJ1-2, with TRBD1 as a possible D gene (5 bases). Germline CDR1 KGHDR, CDR2 SFDVKD. The CDR3 contains 13 residues. Between the trimmed V and J ends, which lost 4 bases and 5 bases, there was a span of 10 bases. This chain's CDR3 is CATSDPDRYGYTF. CDR3 in DNA: TGTGCCACCAGTGACCCCGACAGATATGGCTACACCTTC.

V usage is TRBV11-3 and J usage is TRBJ2-1; 8 bases are a match to TRBD1. Germline V lookup: CDR1 SGHNT, CDR2 YENEEA. The CDR3 is made up of 17 amino acids. The junction had 13 bases not matched to a gene; V was cut back by 5 bases and J by 4 bases. For the CDR3, the DNA is TGTGCCAGCAGCGCGAGTCCACAGGGGGTCCTATACAATGAGCAGTTCTTC. This translates into CASSASPQGVLYNEQFF.

This rearrangement joins TRBV27 to TRBJ2-7; 12 bases map to TRBD2. Germline V gene data show CDR1 as MNHEY and CDR2 as SMNVEV (reference sequence). V shed 0 bases and J 2 bases; nucleotides not matched to a gene: 8. This CDR3 has 18 amino acids. The CDR3 loop reads CASSLSGTSGPRTYEQYF. CDR3 nucleotide sequence: TGTGCCAGCAGTTTATCCGGGACTAGCGGGCCCCGAACCTACGAGCAGTACTTC.

This clone was detected only once. The chain employs TRBV2 and TRBJ2-7, with TRBD2 as a possible D gene (5 bases). Germline V lookup: CDR1 SNHLY, CDR2 FYNNEI. There are 14 residues in the CDR3. V was shortened by 1 base and J by 3 bases, with 10 bases between the two germline ends. CDR3 sequence: CASSEDGIGYEQYF. For the CDR3, the DNA is TGTGCCAGCAGTGAAGACGGGATCGGCTACGAGCAGTACTTC.

The V and J genes are TRBV28 and TRBJ2-7, with 8 bases fitting TRBD1. Germline CDR1 is MDHEN and CDR2 is SYDVKM. The V segment lost 5 bases and the J segment 9 bases; nucleotides outside the gene matches: 9. The CDR3 covers 13 residues. The CDR3 sequence is CASSPGQGKGQYF. DNA for the CDR3: TGTGCCAGCAGTCCCGGACAGGGTAAGGGGCAGTACTTC.

The chain links TRBV3-1 (or the pseudogene TRBV3-2) to TRBJ1-3, with D possibly TRBD1 on 5 matching bases. This CDR3 has 14 amino acids. V gave up 2 bases and J gave up 7 bases, with 12 bases separating them. CDR1 LGHDT and CDR2 YNNKEL come from the germline V gene (reference sequence). The CDR3 nucleotides read TGTGCCAGCAGCCAACCGACAGCACGCAACACCATATATTTT. This encodes CASSQPTARNTIYF.

This chain uses TRBV27 with TRBJ2-1; TRBD2 matches at 13 bases. With V trimmed by 5 bases and J by 8 bases, 6 bases remained unmatched. From germline, CDR1 is MNHEY and CDR2 SMNVEV (reference sequence). There are 15 residues in the CDR3. The DNA of the CDR3 is TGTGCCAGCAGTACGCGACTAGCGGGAGGTTATGAGCAGTTCTTC. Its protein product is CASSTRLAGGYEQFF.

The genes are TRBV2 and TRBJ2-7, with D perhaps TRBD1 (6 bases). The CDR3 runs 15 residues. With 6 bases removed from V and 6 bases from J, the gap between germline ends came to 21 bases. Germline CDR1 SNHLY, CDR2 FYNNEI. The CDR3 reads CASSARGTTGGEQYF. CDR3 nucleotides: TGTGCCAGCAGCGCCCGAGGGACAACAGGAGGCGAGCAGTACTTC.

The V call is TRBV12-3 or TRBV12-4, the J call TRBJ2-7; D may be TRBD2 (6 bases). V gave up 1 base and J gave up 7 bases, with 11 bases separating them. The CDR3 runs to 13 residues. This CDR3 is CASSLVPGGEQYF. For the CDR3, the DNA is TGTGCCAGCAGTTTAGTACCAGGAGGGGAGCAGTACTTC.

This rearrangement joins TRBV6-4 to TRBJ1-6; 9 positions agree with TRBD1. V dropped 4 bases and J dropped 10; count of bases not matched to a gene: 2. Germline V CDR1 and CDR2: MRHNA, SNTAGT. This CDR3 spans 13 amino acids. The CDR3 reads CASSGDRESPLHF. CDR3 coding DNA: TGTGCCAGCAGTGGGGACAGGGAATCACCCCTCCACTTT.

The chain uses TRBV10-3 and TRBJ2-3; perhaps TRBD1 as D (5 bases). The germline V and J ends were trimmed by 10 bases and 4 bases, with 12 bases remaining between them. The CDR3 spans 12 residues. From germline, CDR1 is ENHRY and CDR2 SYGVKD. CDR3 sequence (DNA): TGTGCCACAAAAGGGGAAGCAGATACGCAGTATTTT. This translates into CATKGEADTQYF.

This clone has only one observation. The chain is built from TRBV18 and TRBJ2-3; D is possibly TRBD2 (6 bases). Trimming took 3 bases from V and 1 from J, leaving 11 bases between them. This CDR3 is built from 15 residues. The germline CDR1 and CDR2 sequences are KGHSH and LQKENI. The CDR3 loop reads CASSPWGDGTDTQYF. The CDR3, as DNA: TGTGCCAGCTCACCGTGGGGGGACGGCACAGATACGCAGTATTTT.

This clone has more than one count but fewer than ten. This chain links TRBV4-1 with TRBJ1-6; TRBD1 matches 8 bases. The CDR3 sequence is 16 residues long. V was pared by 2 bases and J by 9 bases, with 9 bases of the junction left unmatched. Germline V gives CDR1 MGHRA, CDR2 YSYEKL. CDR3 sequence (DNA): TGCGCCAGCAGCCAAAGGCTCTTTCAGGGGGCTTCACCCCTCCACTTT. Amino acid sequence: CASSQRLFQGASPLHF.